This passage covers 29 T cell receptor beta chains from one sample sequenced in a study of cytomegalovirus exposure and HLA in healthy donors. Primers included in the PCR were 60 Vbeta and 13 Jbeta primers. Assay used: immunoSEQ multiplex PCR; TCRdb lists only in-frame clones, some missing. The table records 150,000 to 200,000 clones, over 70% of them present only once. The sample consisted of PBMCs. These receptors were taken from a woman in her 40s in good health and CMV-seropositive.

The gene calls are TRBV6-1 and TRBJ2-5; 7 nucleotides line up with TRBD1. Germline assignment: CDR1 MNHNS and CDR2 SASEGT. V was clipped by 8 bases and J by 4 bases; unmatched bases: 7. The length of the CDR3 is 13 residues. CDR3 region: CASAGGLGETQYF. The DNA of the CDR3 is TGTGCCAGCGCAGGGGGTCTGGGAGAGACCCAGTACTTC.

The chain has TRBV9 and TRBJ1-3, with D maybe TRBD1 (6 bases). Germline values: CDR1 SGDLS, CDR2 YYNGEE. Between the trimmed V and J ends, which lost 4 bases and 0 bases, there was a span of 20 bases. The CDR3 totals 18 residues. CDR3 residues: CASSPAGGAFSSGNTIYF. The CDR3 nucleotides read TGTGCCAGCAGCCCGGCTGGGGGGGCCTTCTCCTCTGGAAACACCATATATTTT.

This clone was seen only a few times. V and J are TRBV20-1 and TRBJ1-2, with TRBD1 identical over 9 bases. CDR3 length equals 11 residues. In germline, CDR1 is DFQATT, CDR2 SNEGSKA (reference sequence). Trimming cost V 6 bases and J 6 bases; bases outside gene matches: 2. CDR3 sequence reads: CSAGTGNGYTF. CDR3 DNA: TGCAGTGCGGGGACAGGGAATGGCTACACCTTC.

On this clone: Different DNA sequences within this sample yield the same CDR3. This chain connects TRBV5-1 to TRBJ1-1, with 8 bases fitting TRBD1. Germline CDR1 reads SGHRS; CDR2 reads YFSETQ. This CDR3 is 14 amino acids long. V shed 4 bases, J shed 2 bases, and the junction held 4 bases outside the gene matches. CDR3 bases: TGCGCCAGCAGCGCGGGACAGGTAAACACTGAAGCTTTCTTT. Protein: CASSAGQVNTEAFF.

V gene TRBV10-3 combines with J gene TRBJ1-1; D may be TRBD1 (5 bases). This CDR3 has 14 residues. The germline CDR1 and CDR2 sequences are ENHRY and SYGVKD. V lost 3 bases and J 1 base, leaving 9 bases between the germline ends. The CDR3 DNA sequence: TGTGCCATCAGTGATACTCAGGGGAACACTGAAGCTTTCTTT. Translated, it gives CAISDTQGNTEAFF.

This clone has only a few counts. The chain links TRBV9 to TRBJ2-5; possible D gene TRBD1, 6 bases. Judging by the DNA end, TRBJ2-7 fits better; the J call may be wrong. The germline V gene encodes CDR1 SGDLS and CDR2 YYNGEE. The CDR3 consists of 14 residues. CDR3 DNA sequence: TGTGCCAGCAGCGCCCGGGACACCACCTACGAGCAGTACTTC. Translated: CASSARDTTYEQYF.

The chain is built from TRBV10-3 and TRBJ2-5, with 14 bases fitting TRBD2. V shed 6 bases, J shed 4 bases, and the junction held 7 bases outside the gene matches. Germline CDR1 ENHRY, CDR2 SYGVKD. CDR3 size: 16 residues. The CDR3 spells CAISGGTSGGGETQYF. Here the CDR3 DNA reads TGTGCCATCAGCGGGGGGACTAGCGGGGGAGGAGAGACCCAGTACTTC.

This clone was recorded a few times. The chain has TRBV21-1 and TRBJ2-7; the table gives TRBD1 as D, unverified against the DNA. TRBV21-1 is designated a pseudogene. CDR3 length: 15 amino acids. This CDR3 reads CASTSGDRVYYEQYF. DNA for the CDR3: TGTGCCAGCACCTCGGGGGACAGGGTATACTACGAGCAGTACTTC.

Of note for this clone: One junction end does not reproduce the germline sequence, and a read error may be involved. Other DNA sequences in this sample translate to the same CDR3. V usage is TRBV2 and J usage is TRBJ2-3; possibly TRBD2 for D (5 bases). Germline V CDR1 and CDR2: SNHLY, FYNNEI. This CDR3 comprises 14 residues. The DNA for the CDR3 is TGTGCCAGCAGCCGGGGAGTTTTCGCAGATACGCAATATTTT. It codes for CASSRGVFADTQYF.

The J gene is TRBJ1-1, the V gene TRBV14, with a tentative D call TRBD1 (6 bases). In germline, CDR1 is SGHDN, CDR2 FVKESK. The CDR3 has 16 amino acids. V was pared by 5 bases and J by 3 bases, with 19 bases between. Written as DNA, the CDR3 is TGTGCCAGCAGCAATATAAACCCCAGGGGTCACACTGAAGCTTTCTTT. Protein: CASSNINPRGHTEAFF.

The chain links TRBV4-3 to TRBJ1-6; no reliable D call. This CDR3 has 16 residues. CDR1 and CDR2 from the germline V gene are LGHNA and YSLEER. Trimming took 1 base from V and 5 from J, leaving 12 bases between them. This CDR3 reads CASSQGLGADNSPLHF. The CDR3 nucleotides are TGCGCCAGCAGCCAAGGACTGGGTGCAGATAATTCACCCCTCCACTTT.

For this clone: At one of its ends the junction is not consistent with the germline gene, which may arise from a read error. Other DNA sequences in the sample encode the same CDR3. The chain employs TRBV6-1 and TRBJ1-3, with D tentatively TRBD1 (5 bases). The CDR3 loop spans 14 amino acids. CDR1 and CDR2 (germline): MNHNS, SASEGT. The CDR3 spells CASGGAASGNTIYF. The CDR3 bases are TGCGCCAGCGGTGGGGCCGCCTCTGGAAACACCATATATTTT.

Here the CDR3 DNA reads TGTGCCAGCAGCTTAACTAGCGGATACACAGATACGCAGTATTTT. It codes for CASSLTSGYTDTQYF. V gene TRBV7-2 combines with J gene TRBJ2-3; 8 nucleotides match TRBD2. This CDR3 has 15 amino acids. CDR1 SGHTA and CDR2 FQGNSA come from the germline V gene. V lost 2 bases and J lost 2; bases outside the gene matches: 3.

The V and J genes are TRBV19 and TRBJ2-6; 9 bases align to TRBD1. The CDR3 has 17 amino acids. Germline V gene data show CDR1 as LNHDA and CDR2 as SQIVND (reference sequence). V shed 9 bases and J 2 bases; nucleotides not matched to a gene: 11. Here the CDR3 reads CASETGQGLAGANVLTF. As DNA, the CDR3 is TGTGCCAGCGAAACGGGACAGGGTCTAGCTGGGGCCAACGTCCTGACTTTC.

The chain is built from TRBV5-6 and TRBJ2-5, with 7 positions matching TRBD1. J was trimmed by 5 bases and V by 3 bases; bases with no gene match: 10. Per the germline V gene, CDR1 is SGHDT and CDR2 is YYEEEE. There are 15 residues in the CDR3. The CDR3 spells CASSSEPGQWETQYF. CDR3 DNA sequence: TGTGCCAGCAGCTCAGAACCGGGACAGTGGGAGACCCAGTACTTC.

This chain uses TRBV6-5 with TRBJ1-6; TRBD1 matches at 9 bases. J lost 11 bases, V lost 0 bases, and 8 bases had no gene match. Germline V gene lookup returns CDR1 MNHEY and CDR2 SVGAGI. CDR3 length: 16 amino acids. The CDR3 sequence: CASSYSITGGSAPLHF. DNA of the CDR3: TGTGCCAGCAGTTACTCGATTACAGGGGGCTCGGCACCCCTCCACTTT.

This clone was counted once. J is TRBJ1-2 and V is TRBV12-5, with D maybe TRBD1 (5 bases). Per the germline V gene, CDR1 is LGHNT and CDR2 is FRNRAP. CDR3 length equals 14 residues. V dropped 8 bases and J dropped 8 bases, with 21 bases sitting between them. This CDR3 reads CASSTTGVIGGYTF. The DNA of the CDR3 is TGTGCTAGTAGCACGACGGGGGTTATAGGAGGCTACACCTTC.

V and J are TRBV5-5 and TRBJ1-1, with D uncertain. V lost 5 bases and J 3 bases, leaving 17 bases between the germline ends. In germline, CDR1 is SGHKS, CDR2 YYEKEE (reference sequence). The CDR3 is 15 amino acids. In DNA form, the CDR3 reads TGTGCCAGCAGTTCATCGACCGGCGGGCACACTGAAGCTTTCTTT. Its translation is CASSSSTGGHTEAFF. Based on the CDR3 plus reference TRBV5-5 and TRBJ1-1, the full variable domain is DAGVTQSPTHLIKTRGQQVTLRCSPISGHKSVSWYQQVLGQGPQFIFQYYEKEERGRGNFPDRFSARQFPNYSSELNVNALLLGDSALYLCASSSSTGGHTEAFFGQGTRLTVV.

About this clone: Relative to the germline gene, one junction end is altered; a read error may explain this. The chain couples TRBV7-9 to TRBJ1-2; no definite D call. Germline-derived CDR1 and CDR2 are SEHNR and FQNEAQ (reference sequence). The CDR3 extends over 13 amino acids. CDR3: CSSSFHYEEGYTF. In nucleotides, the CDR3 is TGTTCCAGCAGCTTTCATTATGAGGAAGGCTACACCTTC.

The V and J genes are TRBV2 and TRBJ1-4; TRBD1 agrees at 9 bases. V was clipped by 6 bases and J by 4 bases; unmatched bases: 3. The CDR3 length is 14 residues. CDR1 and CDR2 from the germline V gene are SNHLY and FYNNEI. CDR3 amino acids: CASRGTGNNEKLFF. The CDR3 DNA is TGTGCCAGCAGGGGGACAGGGAATAATGAAAAACTGTTTTTT.

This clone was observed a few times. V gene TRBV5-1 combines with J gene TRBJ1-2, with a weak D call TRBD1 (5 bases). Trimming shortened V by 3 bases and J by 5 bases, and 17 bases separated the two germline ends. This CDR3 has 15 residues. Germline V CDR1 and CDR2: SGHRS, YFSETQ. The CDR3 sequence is CASSSTGGGLYGYTF. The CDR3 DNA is TGCGCCAGCAGCTCGACGGGCGGGGGGTTGTATGGCTACACCTTC.

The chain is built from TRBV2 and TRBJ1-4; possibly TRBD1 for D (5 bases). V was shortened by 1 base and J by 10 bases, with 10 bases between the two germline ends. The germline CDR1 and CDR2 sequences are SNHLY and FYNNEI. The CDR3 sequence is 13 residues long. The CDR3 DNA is TGTGCCAGCAGTGAAGGGCAGGGAGGAAAACTGTTTTTT. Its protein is CASSEGQGGKLFF.

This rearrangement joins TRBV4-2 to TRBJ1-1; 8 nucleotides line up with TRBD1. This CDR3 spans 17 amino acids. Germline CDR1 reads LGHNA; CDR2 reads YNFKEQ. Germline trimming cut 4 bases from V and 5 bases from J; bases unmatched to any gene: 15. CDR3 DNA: TGTGCCAGCAGCCCCCAGGGGGCGCGGGGGAGTCGAACTGAAGCTTTCTTT. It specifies CASSPQGARGSRTEAFF.

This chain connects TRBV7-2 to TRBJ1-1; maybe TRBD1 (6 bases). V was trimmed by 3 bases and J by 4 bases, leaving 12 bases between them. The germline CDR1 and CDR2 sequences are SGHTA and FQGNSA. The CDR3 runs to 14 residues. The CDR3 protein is CASSLGARSTEAFF. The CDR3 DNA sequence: TGTGCCAGCAGCTTGGGGGCGAGGAGCACTGAAGCTTTCTTT.

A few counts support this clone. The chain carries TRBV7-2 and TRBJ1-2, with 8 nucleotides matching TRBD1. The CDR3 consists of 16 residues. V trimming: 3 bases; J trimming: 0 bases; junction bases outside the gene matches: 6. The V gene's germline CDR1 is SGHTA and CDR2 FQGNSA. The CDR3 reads CASSLGGQEANYGYTF. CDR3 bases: TGTGCCAGCAGCTTGGGGGGACAGGAAGCTAACTATGGCTACACCTTC.

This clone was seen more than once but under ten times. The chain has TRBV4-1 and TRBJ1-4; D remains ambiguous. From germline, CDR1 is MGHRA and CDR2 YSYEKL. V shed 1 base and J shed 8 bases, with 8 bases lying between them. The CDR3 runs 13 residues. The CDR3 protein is CASSQGLQEKLFF. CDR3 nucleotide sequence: TGCGCCAGCAGCCAAGGGCTTCAAGAAAAACTGTTTTTT.

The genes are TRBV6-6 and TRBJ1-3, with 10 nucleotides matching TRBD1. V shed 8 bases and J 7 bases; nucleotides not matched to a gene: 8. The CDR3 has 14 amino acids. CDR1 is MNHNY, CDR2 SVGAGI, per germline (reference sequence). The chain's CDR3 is CASARQGAGNTIYF. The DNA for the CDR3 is TGTGCCAGCGCTAGACAGGGGGCCGGGAACACCATATATTTT.

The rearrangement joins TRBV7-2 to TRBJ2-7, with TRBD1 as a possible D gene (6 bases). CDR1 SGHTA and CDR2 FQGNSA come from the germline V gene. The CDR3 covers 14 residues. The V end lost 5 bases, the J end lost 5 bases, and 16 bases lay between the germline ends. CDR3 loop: CASSLEGVLNEQYF. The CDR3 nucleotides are TGTGCCAGCAGCCTAGAGGGGGTCCTCAACGAGCAGTACTTC.

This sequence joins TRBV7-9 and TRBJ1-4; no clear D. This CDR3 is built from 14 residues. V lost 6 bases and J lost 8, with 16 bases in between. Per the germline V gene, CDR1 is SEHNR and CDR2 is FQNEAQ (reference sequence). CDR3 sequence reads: CASRDSVGGEKLFF. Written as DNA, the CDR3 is TGTGCCAGCAGGGACTCGGTTGGCGGAGAAAAACTGTTTTTT.